This TCR beta chain originates from a study of blood T cell repertoires in COVID-19. Study in general: Sources were T cells, B-cell-depleted T cells, or PBMCs; the material itself was cDNA or gDNA.

Clones were read by immunoSEQ multiplex PCR, and TCRdb kept only the in-frame ones, dropping some. The sample comprises roughly 91,000 clones, over 60% of which are singletons, and 6% to 8.5% rests with the top ten. The V end lost 4 bases, the J end lost 6 bases, and 16 bases lay between the germline ends. CDR1 SGHRS and CDR2 YFSETQ come from the germline V gene. This CDR3 has 14 amino acids. The rearrangement joins TRBV5-1 to TRBJ1-1, with D unclear. The sample comprised peripheral blood. This receptor was obtained from an older man with acute or convalescent COVID-19. CDR3: CASSPGILRAEAFF. DNA of the CDR3: TGCGCCAGCAGCCCGGGAATACTTCGGGCTGAAGCTTTCTTT.